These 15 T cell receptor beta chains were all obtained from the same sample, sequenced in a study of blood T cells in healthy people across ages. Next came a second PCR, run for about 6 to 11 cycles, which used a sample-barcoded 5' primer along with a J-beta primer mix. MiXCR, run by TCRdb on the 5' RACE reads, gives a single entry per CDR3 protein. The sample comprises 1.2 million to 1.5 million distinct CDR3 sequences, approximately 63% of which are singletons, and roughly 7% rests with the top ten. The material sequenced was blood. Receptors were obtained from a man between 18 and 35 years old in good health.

CDR3 region: CASSQDSQLAGSSTDTQYF. The CDR3 coding sequence is TGCGCCAGCAGCCAAGATTCCCAACTAGCGGGGTCTAGCACAGATACGCAGTATTTT. The chain recombines TRBV4-3 with TRBJ2-3, with TRBD2 matching 10 bases. J gave up 0 bases and V 0 bases, and 9 bases lay outside the gene matches. Germline CDR1 is LGHNA and CDR2 is YSLEER. CDR3 size: 19 residues.

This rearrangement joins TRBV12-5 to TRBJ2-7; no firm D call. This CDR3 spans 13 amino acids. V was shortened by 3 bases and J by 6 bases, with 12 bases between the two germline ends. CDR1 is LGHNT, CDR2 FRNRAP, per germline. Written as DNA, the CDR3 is TGTGCTAGTGGTTTCGTCCGGAAAGGCGAGCAGTACTTC. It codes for CASGFVRKGEQYF.

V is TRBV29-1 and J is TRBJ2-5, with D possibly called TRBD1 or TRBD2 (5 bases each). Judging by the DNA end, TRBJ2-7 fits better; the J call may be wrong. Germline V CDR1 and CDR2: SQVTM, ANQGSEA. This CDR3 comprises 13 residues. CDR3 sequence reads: CSVGPAGAGEQYF. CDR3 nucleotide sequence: TGCAGCGTCGGACCCGCCGGGGCGGGCGAGCAGTACTTC.

This chain's CDR3 is CASRVLGPVGDGYTF. The CDR3 bases are TGTGCCAGCAGGGTTTTGGGACCAGTCGGTGACGGCTACACCTTC. The chain is built from TRBV7-9 and TRBJ1-2, with D perhaps matching TRBD1 (5 bases). Trimming shortened V by 6 bases and J by 8 bases, and 22 bases separated the two germline ends. Germline CDR1 and CDR2: SEHNR and FQNEAQ (reference sequence). There are 15 residues in the CDR3.

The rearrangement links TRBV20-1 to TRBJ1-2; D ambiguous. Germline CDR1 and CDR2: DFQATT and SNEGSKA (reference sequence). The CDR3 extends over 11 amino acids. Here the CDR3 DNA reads TGCACGACGACCGGGGTCTATGGCTACACCTTC. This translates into CTTTGVYGYTF.

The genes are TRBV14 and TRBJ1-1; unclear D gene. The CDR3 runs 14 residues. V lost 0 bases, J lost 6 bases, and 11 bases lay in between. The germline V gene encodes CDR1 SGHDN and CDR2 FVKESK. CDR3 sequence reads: CASSQDRLIPEAFF. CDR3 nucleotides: TGTGCCAGCAGCCAAGACCGTCTAATCCCTGAAGCTTTCTTT.

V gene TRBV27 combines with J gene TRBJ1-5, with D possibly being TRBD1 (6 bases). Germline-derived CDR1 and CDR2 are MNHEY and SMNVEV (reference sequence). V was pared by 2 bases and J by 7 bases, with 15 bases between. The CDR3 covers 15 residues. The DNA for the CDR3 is TGTGCCAGCAGTTTAGGGGGGGCCAATAGCCAGCCCCAGCATTTT. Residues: CASSLGGANSQPQHF.

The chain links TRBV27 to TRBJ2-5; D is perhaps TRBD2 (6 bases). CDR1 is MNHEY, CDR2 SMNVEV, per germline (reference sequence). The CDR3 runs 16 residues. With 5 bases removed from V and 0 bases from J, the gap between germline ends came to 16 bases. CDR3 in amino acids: CASSTRGLSNQETQYF. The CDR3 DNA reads TGTGCCAGCAGTACTCGGGGGTTAAGCAACCAAGAGACCCAGTACTTC.

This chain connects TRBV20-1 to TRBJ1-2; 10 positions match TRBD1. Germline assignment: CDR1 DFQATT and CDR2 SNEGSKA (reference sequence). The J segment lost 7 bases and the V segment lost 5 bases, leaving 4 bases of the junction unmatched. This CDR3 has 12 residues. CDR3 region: CSALTGGGGYTF. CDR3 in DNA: TGCAGTGCTTTGACAGGGGGCGGTGGCTACACCTTC.

The CDR3 DNA is TGCGCCAGCAGCTTGGAGTCGCGGGAGTTCGATGAGCAGTACTTC. As protein: CASSLESREFDEQYF. The V gene is TRBV5-1, the J gene TRBJ2-5; 7 bases are shared with TRBD2. The CDR3 loop spans 15 amino acids. CDR1 is SGHRS, CDR2 YFSETQ, per germline. J lost 11 bases, V lost 0 bases, and 13 bases had no gene match.

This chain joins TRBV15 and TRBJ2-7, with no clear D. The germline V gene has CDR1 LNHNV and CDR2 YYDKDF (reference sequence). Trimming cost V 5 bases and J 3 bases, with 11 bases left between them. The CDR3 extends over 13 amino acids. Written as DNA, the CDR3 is TGTGCCACCAGCTACGGTACGAACTACGAGCAGTACTTC. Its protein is CATSYGTNYEQYF.

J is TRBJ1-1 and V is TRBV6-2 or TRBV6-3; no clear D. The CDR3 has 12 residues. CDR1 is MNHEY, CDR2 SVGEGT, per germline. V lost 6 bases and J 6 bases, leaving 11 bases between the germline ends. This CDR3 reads CASSFTAAEAFF. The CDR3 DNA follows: TGTGCCAGCAGCTTCACAGCCGCTGAAGCTTTCTTT.

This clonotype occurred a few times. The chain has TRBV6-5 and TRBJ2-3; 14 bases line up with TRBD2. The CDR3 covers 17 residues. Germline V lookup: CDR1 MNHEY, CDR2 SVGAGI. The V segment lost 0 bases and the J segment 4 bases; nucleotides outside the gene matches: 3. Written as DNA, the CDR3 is TGTGCCAGCAGTTACTCGACTAGCGGGGGGGAATCAGATACGCAGTATTTT. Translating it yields CASSYSTSGGESDTQYF.

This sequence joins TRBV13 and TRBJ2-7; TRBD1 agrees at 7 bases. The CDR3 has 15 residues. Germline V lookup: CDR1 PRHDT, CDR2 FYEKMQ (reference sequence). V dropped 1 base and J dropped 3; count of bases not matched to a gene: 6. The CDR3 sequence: CASSLAGTANYEQYF. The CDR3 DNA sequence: TGTGCCAGCAGCTTAGCCGGGACAGCGAACTACGAGCAGTACTTC.

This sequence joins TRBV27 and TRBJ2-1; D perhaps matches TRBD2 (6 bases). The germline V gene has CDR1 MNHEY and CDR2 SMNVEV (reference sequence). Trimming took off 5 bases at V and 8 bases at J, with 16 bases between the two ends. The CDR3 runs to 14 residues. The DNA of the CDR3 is TGTGCCAGCAGTCAGCGGGTAGGGGTAGATGAGCAGTTCTTC. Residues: CASSQRVGVDEQFF.